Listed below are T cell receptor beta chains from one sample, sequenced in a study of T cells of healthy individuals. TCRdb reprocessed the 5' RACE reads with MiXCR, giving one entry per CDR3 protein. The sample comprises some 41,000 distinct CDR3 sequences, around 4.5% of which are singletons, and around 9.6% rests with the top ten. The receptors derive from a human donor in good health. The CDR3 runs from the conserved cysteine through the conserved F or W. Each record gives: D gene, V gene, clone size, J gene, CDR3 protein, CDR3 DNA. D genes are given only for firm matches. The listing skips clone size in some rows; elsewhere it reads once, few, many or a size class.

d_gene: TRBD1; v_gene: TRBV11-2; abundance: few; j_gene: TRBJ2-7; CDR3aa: CASTTTQGTIYEQYF; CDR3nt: TGTGCCAGCACAACCACACAGGGGACAATTTACGAGCAGTACTTC
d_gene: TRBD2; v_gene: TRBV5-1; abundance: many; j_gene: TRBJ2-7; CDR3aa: CASRPGGGSDLYEQYF; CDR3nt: TGCGCCAGCCGCCCCGGGGGGGGAAGCGACCTCTACGAGCAGTACTTC
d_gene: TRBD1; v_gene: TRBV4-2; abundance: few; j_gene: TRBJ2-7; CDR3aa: CASSQPGQGGYEQYF; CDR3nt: TGTGCCAGCAGCCAACCGGGACAGGGCGGCTACGAGCAGTACTTC
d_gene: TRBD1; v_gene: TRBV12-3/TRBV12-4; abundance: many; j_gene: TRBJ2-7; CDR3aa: CASSRPGQASYEQYF; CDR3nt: TGTGCCAGCAGTCGACCGGGACAGGCGTCCTACGAGCAGTACTTC
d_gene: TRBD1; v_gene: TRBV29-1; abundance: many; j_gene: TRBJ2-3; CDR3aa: CSVEDGTESTDTQYF; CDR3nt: TGCAGCGTTGAAGACGGGACAGAGAGCACAGATACGCAGTATTTT
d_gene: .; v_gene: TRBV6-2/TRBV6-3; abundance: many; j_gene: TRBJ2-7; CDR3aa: CASSPLGADAEQYF; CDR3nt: TGTGCCAGCAGCCCCCTCGGGGCAGACGCCGAGCAGTACTTC
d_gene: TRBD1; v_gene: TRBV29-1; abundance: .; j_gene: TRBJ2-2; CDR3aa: CSVEPGQGNAGELFF; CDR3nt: TGCAGCGTTGAGCCGGGACAGGGGAACGCCGGGGAGCTGTTTTTT
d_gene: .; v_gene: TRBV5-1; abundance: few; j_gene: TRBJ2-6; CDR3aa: CASSLGGSGANVLTF; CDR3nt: TGCGCCAGCAGCTTGGGGGGCTCTGGGGCCAACGTCCTGACTTTC
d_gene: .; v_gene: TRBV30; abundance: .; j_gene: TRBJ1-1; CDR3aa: CAWSVGSPQISF; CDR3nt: TGTGCCTGGAGTGTAGGATCTCCTCAGATTTCCTTT
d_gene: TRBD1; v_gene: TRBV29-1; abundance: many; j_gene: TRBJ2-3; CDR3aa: CSVEGRGQPDTQYF; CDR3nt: TGCAGCGTTGAAGGCAGGGGGCAGCCAGATACGCAGTATTTT
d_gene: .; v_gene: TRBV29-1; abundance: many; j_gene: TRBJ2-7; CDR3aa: CSVAPRAQREQYF; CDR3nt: TGCAGCGTTGCACCCAGGGCCCAACGCGAGCAGTACTTC
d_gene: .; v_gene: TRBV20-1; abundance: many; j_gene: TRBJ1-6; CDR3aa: CSASPDNQNSPLHF; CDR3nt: TGCAGTGCTAGCCCGGACAATCAAAATTCACCCCTCCACTTT
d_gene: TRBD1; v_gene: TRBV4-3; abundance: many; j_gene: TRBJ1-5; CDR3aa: CASSQERDRDQPQHF; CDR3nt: TGCGCCAGCAGCCAAGAAAGGGACAGGGATCAGCCCCAGCATTTT
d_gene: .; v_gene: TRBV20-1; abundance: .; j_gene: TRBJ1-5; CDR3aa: CSASELGQPQHF; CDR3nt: TGCAGTGCTAGTGAGTTGGGTCAGCCCCAGCATTTT
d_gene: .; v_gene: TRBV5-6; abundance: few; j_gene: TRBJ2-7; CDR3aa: CASSLFSGFSYEQYF; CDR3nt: TGTGCCAGCAGCTTGTTTTCCGGGTTCTCCTACGAGCAGTACTTC
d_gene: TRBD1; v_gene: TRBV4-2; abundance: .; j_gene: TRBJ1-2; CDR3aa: CASSQVGTGEYGYTF; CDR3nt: TGTGCCAGCAGCCAAGTTGGGACAGGAGAATATGGCTACACCTTC
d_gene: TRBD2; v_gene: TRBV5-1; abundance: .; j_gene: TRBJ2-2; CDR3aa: CASSSSGLAGGELFF; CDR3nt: TGCGCCAGCAGCTCCTCTGGACTAGCGGGCGGGGAGCTGTTTTTT
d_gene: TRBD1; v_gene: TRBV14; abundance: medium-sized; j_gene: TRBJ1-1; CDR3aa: CASSLNRGLFAEAFF; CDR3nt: TGTGCCAGCAGCCTGAACAGGGGGCTCTTTGCTGAAGCTTTCTTT
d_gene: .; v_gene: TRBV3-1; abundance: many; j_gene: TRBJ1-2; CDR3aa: CASSQESKPNYGYTF; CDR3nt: TGTGCCAGCAGCCAAGAGTCAAAACCCAACTATGGCTACACCTTC
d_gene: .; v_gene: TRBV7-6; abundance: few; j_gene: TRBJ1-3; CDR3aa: CASSLAGNTIYF; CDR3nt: TGTGCCAGCAGCTTAGCTGGAAACACCATATATTTT
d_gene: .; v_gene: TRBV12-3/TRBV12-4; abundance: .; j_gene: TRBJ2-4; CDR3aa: CASSLGGLNIQYF; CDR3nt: TGTGCCAGCAGTTTAGGGGGACTAAACATTCAGTACTTC
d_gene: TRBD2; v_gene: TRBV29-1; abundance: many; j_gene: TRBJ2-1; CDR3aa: CSSGVTYNEQFF; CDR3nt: TGCAGTAGCGGGGTCACCTACAATGAGCAGTTCTTC
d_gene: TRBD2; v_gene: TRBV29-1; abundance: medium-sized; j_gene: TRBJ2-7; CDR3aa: CSVRLAGSESEQYF; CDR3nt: TGCAGCGTGCGACTAGCGGGCTCCGAGAGCGAGCAGTACTTC
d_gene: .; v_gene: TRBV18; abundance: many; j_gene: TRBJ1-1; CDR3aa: CASSPTRAEAFF; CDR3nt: TGTGCCAGCTCACCAACAAGGGCTGAAGCTTTCTTT
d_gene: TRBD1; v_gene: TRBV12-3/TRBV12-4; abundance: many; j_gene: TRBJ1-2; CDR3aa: CASSPTTGSGYTF; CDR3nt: TGTGCCAGCAGTCCTACGACAGGGAGCGGCTACACCTTC
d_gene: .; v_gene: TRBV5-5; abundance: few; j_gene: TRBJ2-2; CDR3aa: CASSLGDLPMANTGELFF; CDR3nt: TGTGCCAGCAGCTTGGGGGACCTACCAATGGCGAACACCGGGGAGCTGTTTTTT
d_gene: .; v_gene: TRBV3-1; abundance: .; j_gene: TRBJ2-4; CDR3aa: CASSSDPLAKNIQYF; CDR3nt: TGTGCCAGCAGCTCGGACCCCCTAGCCAAAAACATTCAGTACTTC
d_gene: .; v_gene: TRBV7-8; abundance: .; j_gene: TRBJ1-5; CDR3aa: CASSLLGRGGSNQPQHF; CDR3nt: TGTGCCAGCAGCTTATTGGGCAGGGGAGGAAGCAATCAGCCCCAGCATTTT
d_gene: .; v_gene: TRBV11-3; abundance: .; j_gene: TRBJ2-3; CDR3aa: CASSSRLVADTQYF; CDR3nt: TGTGCCAGCAGCTCCCGACTAGTTGCAGATACGCAGTATTTT
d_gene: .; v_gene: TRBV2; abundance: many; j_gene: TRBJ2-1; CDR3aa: CASSEGVGTYNEQFF; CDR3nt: TGTGCCAGCAGTGAGGGGGTAGGCACCTACAATGAGCAGTTCTTC
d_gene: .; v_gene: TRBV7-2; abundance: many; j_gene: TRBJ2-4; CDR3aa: CASSLGVEGRQVQYF; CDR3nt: TGTGCCAGCAGCTTAGGGGTAGAAGGCCGACAGGTTCAGTACTTC